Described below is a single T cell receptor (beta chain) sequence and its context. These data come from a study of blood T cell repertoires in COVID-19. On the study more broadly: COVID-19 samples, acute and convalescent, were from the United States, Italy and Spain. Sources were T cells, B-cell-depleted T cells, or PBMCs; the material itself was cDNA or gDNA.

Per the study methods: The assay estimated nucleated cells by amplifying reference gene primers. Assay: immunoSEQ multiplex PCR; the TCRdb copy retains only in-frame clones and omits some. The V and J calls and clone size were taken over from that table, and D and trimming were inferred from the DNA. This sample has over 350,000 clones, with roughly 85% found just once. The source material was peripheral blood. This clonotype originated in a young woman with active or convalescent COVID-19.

The CDR3 region is CASTSLPGTGYGYTF. In DNA form, the CDR3 reads TGTGCCAGCACTAGCTTACCTGGGACAGGCTATGGCTACACCTTC. The chain couples TRBV6-4 to TRBJ1-2; 8 bases are shared with TRBD1. There are 15 residues in the CDR3. The germline V gene has CDR1 MRHNA and CDR2 SNTAGT. Losses at the gene ends were 7 bases for V and 4 bases for J; bases not matched to a gene: 11.